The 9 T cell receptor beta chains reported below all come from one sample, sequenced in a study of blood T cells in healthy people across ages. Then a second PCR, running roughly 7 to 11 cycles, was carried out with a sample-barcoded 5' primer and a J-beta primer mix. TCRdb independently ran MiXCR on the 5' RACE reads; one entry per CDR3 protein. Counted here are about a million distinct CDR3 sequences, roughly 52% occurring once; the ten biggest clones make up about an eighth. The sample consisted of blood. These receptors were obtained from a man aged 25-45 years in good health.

CDR3 sequence reads: CASSIAGTGQDTQYF. CDR3 in DNA: TGCGCCAGCAGCATCGCCGGGACTGGCCAAGATACGCAGTATTTT. The chain carries TRBV5-1 and TRBJ2-3, with D maybe TRBD2 (6 bases). This CDR3 has 15 residues. Trimming shortened V by 4 bases and J by 5 bases, and 17 bases separated the two germline ends. The germline gives CDR1 SGHRS, CDR2 YFSETQ.

CDR3 nucleotides: TGCAGCCCCGGGGAGTTCCTGTCCCAAACCGATGCAACTTACGAGCAGTACTTC. Encoded protein: CSPGEFLSQTDATYEQYF. The chain recombines TRBV29-1 with TRBJ2-5, with a weak D call TRBD2 (5 bases). The DNA end favors TRBJ2-7, so the J call may be wrong. CDR1 is SQVTM, CDR2 ANQGSEA, per germline. This CDR3 contains 18 residues.

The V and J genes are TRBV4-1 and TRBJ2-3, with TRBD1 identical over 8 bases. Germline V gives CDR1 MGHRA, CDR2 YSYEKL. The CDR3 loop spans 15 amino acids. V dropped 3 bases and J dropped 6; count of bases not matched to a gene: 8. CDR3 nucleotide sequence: TGCGCCAGCAGCCAGGGGCAGGGGGCTTGGGATACGCAGTATTTT. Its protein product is CASSQGQGAWDTQYF.

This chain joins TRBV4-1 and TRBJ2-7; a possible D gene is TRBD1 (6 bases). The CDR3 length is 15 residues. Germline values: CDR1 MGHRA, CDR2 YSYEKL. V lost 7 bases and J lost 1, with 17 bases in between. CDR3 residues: CASKRTGSDSYEQYF. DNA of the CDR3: TGCGCCAGCAAAAGAACAGGGTCAGATTCCTACGAGCAGTACTTC.

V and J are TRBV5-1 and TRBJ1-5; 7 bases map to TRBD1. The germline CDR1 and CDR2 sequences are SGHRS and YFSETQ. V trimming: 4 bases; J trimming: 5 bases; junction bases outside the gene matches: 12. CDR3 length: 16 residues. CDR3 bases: TGCGCCAGCAGCCCCGGGACAGCCGCAGACGATCAGCCCCAGCATTTT. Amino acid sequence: CASSPGTAADDQPQHF.

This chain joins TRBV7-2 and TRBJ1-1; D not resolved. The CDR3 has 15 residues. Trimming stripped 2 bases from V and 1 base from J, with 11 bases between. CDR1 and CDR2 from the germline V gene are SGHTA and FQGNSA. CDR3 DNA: TGTGCCAGCAGCTTAATCGGAACCGCGAACACTGAAGCTTTCTTT. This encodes CASSLIGTANTEAFF.

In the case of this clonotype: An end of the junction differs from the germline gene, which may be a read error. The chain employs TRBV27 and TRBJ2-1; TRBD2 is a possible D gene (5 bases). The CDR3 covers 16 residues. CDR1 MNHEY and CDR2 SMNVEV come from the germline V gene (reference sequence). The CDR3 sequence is CASSPAAGGSYKEQFF. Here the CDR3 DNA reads TGTGCCAGCAGTCCGGCGGCGGGCGGCTCCTACAAGGAGCAGTTCTTC.

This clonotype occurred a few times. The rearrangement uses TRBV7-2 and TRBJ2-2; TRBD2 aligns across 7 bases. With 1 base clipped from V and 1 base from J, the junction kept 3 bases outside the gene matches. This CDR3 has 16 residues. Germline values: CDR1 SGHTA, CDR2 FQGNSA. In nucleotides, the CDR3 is TGTGCCAGCAGCTTAGTGGAGCGGGGGAACACCGGGGAGCTGTTTTTT. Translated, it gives CASSLVERGNTGELFF.

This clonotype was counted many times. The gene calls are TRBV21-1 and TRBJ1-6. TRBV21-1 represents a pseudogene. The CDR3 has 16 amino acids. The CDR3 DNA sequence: TGTGCCAGCAGCAAAGTAGAGGGCCCCTATAATTCACCCCTCCACTTT. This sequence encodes CASSKVEGPYNSPLHF.